This T cell receptor beta chain was sequenced in a study of CD8+CD57+ T cells in acquired aplastic anemia. Study-level information: Reads per healthy sample averaged roughly 9.9 million (CD4+) and 11.0 million (CD8+). The study, taken as a whole, reports: Comparison of patients with controls identified some 29 shared CD8+ CDR3 sequences.

The TCR beta profiling, which covered VDJ combination and CDR3 sequence, was carried out using genomic DNA as the template. TCRdb reprocessed the reads via MiXCR and lists one record per CDR3 protein. This table holds about 210,000 distinct CDR3 sequences, about 59% found once. Many counts were recorded for this clonotype. Its antigen remains unidentified. The length of the CDR3 is 17 residues. V gave up 6 bases and J gave up 2 bases; unmatched junction bases: 14. The rearrangement uses TRBV12-3 or TRBV12-4 and TRBJ2-7; 9 nucleotides match TRBD1. This receptor was identified in a human donor in good health. Sequencing was done on a sample of sorted CD4+, CD8+, or CD8+CD57+ T cells (not recorded which) from PBMCs. The CDR3 reads CASSRLALDRGTYEQYF. The CDR3 nucleotides read TGTGCCAGCAGCCGTCTCGCCCTGGACAGGGGCACCTACGAGCAGTACTTC.